A single sample gave rise to the 29 T cell receptor beta chains below, sequenced in a study of blood T cell repertoires in COVID-19. Sequencing was performed with immunoSEQ multiplex PCR; in TCRdb, only in-frame clones are kept and a portion is missing. The sample lists roughly 200,000 clones; approximately 87% were seen once. The sequencing sample was made of PBMCs or T cells enriched from blood (not recorded which). Receptors were obtained from a woman aged 50 to 60 in a cohort exposed to, infected with or recovered from COVID-19 (not recorded which).

This clone was counted a few times. At the DNA level, this CDR3 is encoded by other sequences in the same sample as well. This rearrangement joins TRBV7-9 to TRBJ1-2, with 9 bases identical to TRBD1. The CDR3 runs to 14 residues. CDR1 SEHNR and CDR2 FQNEAQ come from the germline V gene (reference sequence). After removal of 1 base from V and 4 bases from J, the junction contained 1 base not matched to a gene. The CDR3 DNA sequence: TGTGCCAGCAGCTTAGGACAGGGGGGCTATGGCTACACCTTC. It translates to CASSLGQGGYGYTF.

The genes are TRBV3-1 (or the pseudogene TRBV3-2) and TRBJ2-5, with 9 bases that match TRBD2. Trimming at V came to 4 bases and at J to 1 base, leaving 7 bases not matched to a gene. The CDR3 length is 16 residues. CDR1 is LGHDT and CDR2 is YNNKEL in the germline V gene (reference sequence). The CDR3 here is CASSLSGGGGQETQYF. The CDR3 DNA follows: TGTGCCAGCAGCCTATCCGGCGGGGGGGGCCAAGAGACCCAGTACTTC.

This sequence joins TRBV19 and TRBJ2-3; 8 bases agree with TRBD1. Unmatched junction bases numbered 7, after V lost 5 bases and J lost 0 bases. Germline values: CDR1 LNHDA, CDR2 SQIVND (reference sequence). The CDR3 extends over 16 amino acids. The CDR3 here is CASSLRTGRSTDTQYF. CDR3 DNA: TGTGCCAGTAGTCTTCGGACAGGGCGAAGCACAGATACGCAGTATTTT.

V and J are TRBV9 and TRBJ2-1, with TRBD1 as a possible D gene (6 bases). Trimming cost V 0 bases and J 8 bases, with 9 bases left between them. CDR1 and CDR2 from the germline V gene are SGDLS and YYNGEE. The CDR3 totals 13 residues. The CDR3 region has the DNA TGTGCCAGCAGCGTAGACAGGGTGGATGAGCAGTTCTTC. Its protein is CASSVDRVDEQFF.

This chain uses TRBV5-4 with TRBJ1-2; 7 bases agree with TRBD1. Germline loops: CDR1 SGHNT, CDR2 YYREEE (reference sequence). This CDR3 is 14 amino acids long. V dropped 3 bases and J dropped 5; count of bases not matched to a gene: 7. The CDR3 nucleotides are TGTGCCAGCAGCTCGGGACAGAGCATGTATGGCTACACCTTC. Amino acid sequence: CASSSGQSMYGYTF.

The chain uses TRBV19 and TRBJ1-4; D gene uncertain. This CDR3 is 13 amino acids long. Trimming took 5 bases from V and 7 from J, leaving 11 bases between them. Germline V CDR1 and CDR2: LNHDA, SQIVND (reference sequence). The CDR3 coding sequence is TGTGCCAGTAGTGAAAACCGGGGTGAAAAACTGTTTTTT. Its translation is CASSENRGEKLFF.

The chain employs TRBV19 and TRBJ1-1, with no clear D. Germline loops: CDR1 LNHDA, CDR2 SQIVND (reference sequence). This CDR3 region has 15 residues. The V end lost 5 bases, the J end lost 0 bases, and 13 bases lay between the germline ends. The CDR3 coding sequence is TGTGCCAGTAGTCTCCAACAGAAGGTGAACACTGAAGCTTTCTTT. Protein sequence: CASSLQQKVNTEAFF.

V gene TRBV7-3 combines with J gene TRBJ2-3, with TRBD1 identical over 10 bases. Trimming at V came to 5 bases and at J to 4 bases, leaving 3 bases not matched to a gene. This CDR3 spans 14 amino acids. Per germline, CDR1 SGHTA and CDR2 FQGTGA. The CDR3 spells CASSPGTGADTQYF. CDR3 bases: TGTGCCAGCAGCCCTGGGACAGGGGCAGATACGCAGTATTTT.

The chain carries TRBV27 and TRBJ2-1, with 10 bases fitting TRBD1. Trimming cost V 8 bases and J 15 bases; bases outside gene matches: 13. CDR3 length equals 13 residues. Per the germline V gene, CDR1 is MNHEY and CDR2 is SMNVEV (reference sequence). The CDR3 is CASCRDRGFLPFF. The CDR3 nucleotides are TGTGCCAGCTGCCGGGACAGGGGATTCTTGCCGTTCTTC.

The chain carries TRBV25-1 and TRBJ2-7; TRBD2 is a possible D gene (5 bases). Trimming stripped 3 bases from V and 3 bases from J, with 12 bases between. The CDR3 runs to 14 residues. CDR1 and CDR2 (germline): MGHDK, SYGVNS. The CDR3, as DNA: TGTGCCAGCAGTGAGTCGGGATTATACTACGAGCAGTACTTC. Translating it yields CASSESGLYYEQYF.

This CDR3 is CASSSTSGGALEQFF. CDR3 sequence (DNA): TGTGCCAGCAGTTCGACTAGCGGGGGGGCCCTTGAGCAGTTCTTC. The rearrangement uses TRBV6-5 and TRBJ2-1; 14 bases are shared with TRBD2. This CDR3 region has 15 residues. Looked up from germline, CDR1 is MNHEY and CDR2 is SVGAGI. With V trimmed by 4 bases and J by 9 bases, 5 bases remained unmatched.

V gene TRBV18 combines with J gene TRBJ1-1; D is perhaps TRBD1 (5 bases). The CDR3 extends over 13 amino acids. With 3 bases removed from V and 3 bases from J, the gap between germline ends came to 8 bases. Germline loops: CDR1 KGHSH, CDR2 LQKENI. CDR3 protein: CASSPTGHTEAFF. Here the CDR3 DNA reads TGTGCCAGCTCACCCACAGGTCACACTGAAGCTTTCTTT.

The CDR3 reads CASSLSGSQETQYF. In DNA, the CDR3 is TGCGCCAGCAGCTTATCAGGAAGCCAAGAGACCCAGTACTTC. This chain uses TRBV5-1 with TRBJ2-5; D is unclear. Between the trimmed V and J ends, which lost 2 bases and 1 base, there was a span of 9 bases. The CDR3 contains 14 residues. The germline gives CDR1 SGHRS, CDR2 YFSETQ.

V usage is TRBV6-5 and J usage is TRBJ1-2; D is uncertain. This CDR3 has 13 residues. Per the germline V gene, CDR1 is MNHEY and CDR2 is SVGAGI. V was trimmed by 2 bases and J by 3 bases, leaving 7 bases between them. The CDR3 here is CASSYGQDYGYTF. DNA for the CDR3: TGTGCCAGCAGTTACGGGCAGGACTATGGCTACACCTTC.

The CDR3 sequence: CASSLYRAQYF. In DNA form, the CDR3 reads TGTGCCAGCAGCTTATACCGCGCCCAGTACTTC. The gene calls are TRBV7-2 and TRBJ2-5; D call uncertain. This CDR3 comprises 11 residues. The V and J ends lost 2 bases and 9 bases respectively, with 7 bases between them. Germline CDR1 reads SGHTA; CDR2 reads FQGNSA.

This clone has only a few counts. This chain connects TRBV5-1 to TRBJ2-7; perhaps TRBD1 as D (6 bases). The CDR3 length is 17 residues. Per germline, CDR1 SGHRS and CDR2 YFSETQ. Trimming removed 4 bases at V and 2 bases at J, with 22 bases between. Written as DNA, the CDR3 is TGCGCCAGCAGCCAAGACTCTGGACAGATTAAAACCTACGAGCAGTACTTC. This encodes CASSQDSGQIKTYEQYF.

The chain employs TRBV2 and TRBJ2-2; 7 bases agree with TRBD1. The CDR3 totals 15 residues. V gave up 6 bases and J gave up 6 bases; unmatched junction bases: 10. The germline V gene has CDR1 SNHLY and CDR2 FYNNEI. Here the CDR3 reads CASRALTGKAGELFF. The CDR3 bases are TGTGCCAGCAGGGCTTTGACAGGGAAGGCCGGGGAGCTGTTTTTT.

The chain carries TRBV7-3 and TRBJ1-6, with D unresolved. The CDR3 loop spans 15 amino acids. Trimming removed 1 base at V and 9 bases at J, with 13 bases between. Germline CDR1 and CDR2: SGHTA and FQGTGA. The CDR3 DNA is TGTGCCAGCAGCTTAAGTGGGATCCTAGCTTCACCCCTCCACTTT. This encodes CASSLSGILASPLHF.

This clone occurred once. The gene calls are TRBV10-3 and TRBJ1-1; the D gene is possibly TRBD1 (6 bases). The CDR3 consists of 14 residues. Germline values: CDR1 ENHRY, CDR2 SYGVKD. Trimming stripped 10 bases from V and 0 bases from J, with 15 bases between. This CDR3 is CATTGSGMNTEAFF. CDR3 DNA sequence: TGTGCCACCACAGGGTCAGGTATGAACACTGAAGCTTTCTTT.

The V and J genes are TRBV9 and TRBJ2-1; D call uncertain. The V gene's germline CDR1 is SGDLS and CDR2 YYNGEE. The CDR3 has 12 residues. The V end was cut by 4 bases, the J end by 9 bases, with 11 bases between. The CDR3 is CASSPLSPEQFF. Here the CDR3 DNA reads TGTGCCAGCAGCCCCCTATCGCCTGAGCAGTTCTTC.

A remark on this clone: This CDR3 is also generated by other DNA sequences in the sample. J is TRBJ1-2 and V is TRBV9, with a tentative D call TRBD1 (5 bases). Germline loops: CDR1 SGDLS, CDR2 YYNGEE. This CDR3 comprises 14 residues. The V end lost 0 bases, the J end lost 2 bases, and 8 bases lay between the germline ends. As DNA, the CDR3 is TGTGCCAGCAGCGTAGAGGCAGGGAACTATGGCTACACCTTC. The encoded protein is CASSVEAGNYGYTF.

This clone showed up just once. This chain uses TRBV27 with TRBJ2-5; 14 bases match TRBD2. CDR3 length: 16 residues. The trim removed 5 bases at V and 5 bases at J, leaving 7 bases unmatched. Germline values: CDR1 MNHEY, CDR2 SMNVEV (reference sequence). The CDR3 reads CASSPTSGGARETQYF. CDR3 bases: TGTGCCAGCAGTCCGACTAGCGGGGGGGCACGGGAGACCCAGTACTTC.

The chain joins TRBV28 to TRBJ1-2; D may be TRBD1 (5 bases). The CDR3 is 15 amino acids. Trimming took off 6 bases at V and 5 bases at J, with 19 bases between the two ends. Per the germline V gene, CDR1 is MDHEN and CDR2 is SYDVKM. This CDR3 reads CASRLGQGGVYGYTF. CDR3 DNA: TGTGCCAGCAGATTAGGGCAGGGAGGAGTGTATGGCTACACCTTC.

This sequence joins TRBV28 and TRBJ1-5; 7 positions agree with TRBD1. From germline, CDR1 is MDHEN and CDR2 SYDVKM. The length of the CDR3 is 15 residues. The V gene end was trimmed by 6 bases and the J gene end by 5 bases; junction bases not matched to a gene: 10. Here the CDR3 reads CASRRQGGRHQPQHF. DNA of the CDR3: TGTGCCAGCAGGCGACAGGGTGGGCGCCATCAGCCCCAGCATTTT.

The V and J genes are TRBV2 and TRBJ1-1; TRBD1 is a possible D gene (6 bases). Deletions cut 7 bases from V and 2 bases from J, with 11 bases between. In germline, CDR1 is SNHLY, CDR2 FYNNEI. This CDR3 is 13 amino acids long. DNA of the CDR3: TGTGCCAGCAAACGGGACACTAACACTGAAGCTTTCTTT. It yields the protein CASKRDTNTEAFF. Supplemented by reference TRBV2 and TRBJ1-1, the full variable domain reads EPEVTQTPSHQVTQMGQEVILRCVPISNHLYFYWYRQILGQKVEFLVSFYNNEISEKSEIFDDQFSVERPDGSNFTLKIRSTKLEDSAMYFCASKRDTNTEAFFGQGTRLTVV.

As DNA, the CDR3 is TGTGCCAGCAGCGTAGAAGGCAGAGGATACGAGCAGTACTTC. Protein: CASSVEGRGYEQYF. V gene TRBV9 combines with J gene TRBJ2-7; D ambiguous. The V gene's germline CDR1 is SGDLS and CDR2 YYNGEE. V lost 0 bases, J lost 4 bases, and 11 bases lay in between. The CDR3 consists of 14 residues.

This clone was counted once. V is TRBV19 and J is TRBJ1-1, with a possible D match to TRBD1 (5 bases). Germline V lookup: CDR1 LNHDA, CDR2 SQIVND (reference sequence). The CDR3 spans 14 residues. Trimming took off 3 bases at V and 1 base at J, with 9 bases between the two ends. The CDR3 sequence is CASSMARANTEAFF. The CDR3 bases are TGTGCCAGTAGTATGGCCAGGGCGAACACTGAAGCTTTCTTT.

The gene calls are TRBV5-6 and TRBJ2-2; D is possibly TRBD2 (6 bases). V was cut by 4 bases and J by 5 bases, with 15 bases left in between. CDR1 SGHDT and CDR2 YYEEEE come from the germline V gene. The CDR3 runs 15 residues. CDR3 in DNA: TGTGCCAGCAGCCGGGGGTTTCGAGGGACCGGGGAGCTGTTTTTT. This encodes CASSRGFRGTGELFF.

CDR3 region: CSVVVAGLGEQFF. The CDR3 DNA is TGCAGCGTTGTCGTGGCGGGGTTGGGTGAGCAGTTCTTC. J is TRBJ2-1 and V is TRBV29-1; maybe TRBD2 (6 bases). CDR1 is SQVTM, CDR2 ANQGSEA, per germline. V was cut by 4 bases and J by 9 bases, with 16 bases left in between. The CDR3 is 13 amino acids.